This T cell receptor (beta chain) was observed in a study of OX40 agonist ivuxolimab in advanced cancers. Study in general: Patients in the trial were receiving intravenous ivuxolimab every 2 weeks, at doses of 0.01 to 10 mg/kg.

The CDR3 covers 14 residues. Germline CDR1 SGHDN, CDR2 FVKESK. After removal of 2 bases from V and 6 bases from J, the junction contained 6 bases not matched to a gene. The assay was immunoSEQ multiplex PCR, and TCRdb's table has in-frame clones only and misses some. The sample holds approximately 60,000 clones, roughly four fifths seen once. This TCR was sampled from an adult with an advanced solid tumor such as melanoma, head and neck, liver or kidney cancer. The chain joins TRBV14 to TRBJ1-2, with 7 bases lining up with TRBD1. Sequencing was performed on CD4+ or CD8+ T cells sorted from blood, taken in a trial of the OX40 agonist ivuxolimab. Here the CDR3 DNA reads TGTGCCAGCAGCCAACTTGGCAGGGGGAATGGCTACACCTTC. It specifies CASSQLGRGNGYTF.